This T cell receptor (beta chain) was retrieved from a study of identical twins. Findings of the study overall: In zero-insertion analyses, partial confounding could arise from invariant MAIT and iNKT cells. For cord blood, abundant beta clonotypes had fewer insertions, unlike memory repertoires, which showed none. Excess sharing between twins was weaker in beta out-of-frame sequences.

Looked up from germline, CDR1 is SGHRS and CDR2 is YFSETQ. V shed 4 bases and J shed 0 bases, with 13 bases lying between them. This CDR3 contains 16 residues. The donors were all healthy and Caucasian. On this clonotype itself: Its specificity is unknown.

Using its own MiXCR run on the 5' RACE reads, TCRdb lists one record per CDR3 protein. Seen here are roughly 1,500,000 distinct CDR3 sequences, about 32% observed once, and the top ten hold about 0.27%. The sequenced material came from cord blood. This receptor was obtained from a newborn girl in good health. This rearrangement joins TRBV5-1 to TRBJ2-2; D not resolved. The CDR3 sequence: CASSPRRPSNTGELFF. CDR3 DNA sequence: TGCGCCAGCAGCCCCCGGCGCCCTTCGAACACCGGGGAGCTGTTTTTT.